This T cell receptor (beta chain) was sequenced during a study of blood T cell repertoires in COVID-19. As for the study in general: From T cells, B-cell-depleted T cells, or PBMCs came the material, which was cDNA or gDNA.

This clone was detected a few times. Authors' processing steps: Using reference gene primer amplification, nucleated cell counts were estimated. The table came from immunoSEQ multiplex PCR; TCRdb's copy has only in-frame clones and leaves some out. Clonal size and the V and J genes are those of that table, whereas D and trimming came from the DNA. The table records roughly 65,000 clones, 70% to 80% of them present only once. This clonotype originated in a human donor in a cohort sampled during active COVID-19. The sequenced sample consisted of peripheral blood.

This CDR3 is CAINRDPGNTIYF. In DNA form, the CDR3 reads TGTGCCATCAACAGGGATCCTGGAAACACCATATATTTT. This chain links TRBV12-3 or TRBV12-4 with TRBJ1-3; the D gene is possibly TRBD1 (6 bases). V shed 10 bases and J shed 2 bases, with 12 bases lying between them. The CDR3 has 13 residues.